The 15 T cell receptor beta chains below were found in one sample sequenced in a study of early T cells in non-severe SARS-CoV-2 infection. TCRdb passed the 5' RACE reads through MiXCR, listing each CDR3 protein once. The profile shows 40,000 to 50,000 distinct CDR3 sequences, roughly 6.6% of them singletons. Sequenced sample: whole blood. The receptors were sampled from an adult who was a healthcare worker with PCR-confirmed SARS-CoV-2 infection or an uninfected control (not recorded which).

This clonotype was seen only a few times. In DNA, the CDR3 is TGTGCCAGCAGCTACAGGGGGCAGTGGAGTCAGCCCCAGCATTTT. Its protein product is CASSYRGQWSQPQHF. The chain carries TRBV7-8 and TRBJ1-5, with 9 bases that match TRBD1. With V trimmed by 4 bases and J by 6 bases, 7 bases remained unmatched. Germline assignment: CDR1 SGHVS and CDR2 FQNEAQ. CDR3 length equals 15 residues.

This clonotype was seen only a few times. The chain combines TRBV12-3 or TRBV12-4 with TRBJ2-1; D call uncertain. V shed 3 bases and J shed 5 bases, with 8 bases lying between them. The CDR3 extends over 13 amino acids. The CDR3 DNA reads TGTGCCAGCAGTTTGAGCAGTAACAATGAGCAGTTCTTC. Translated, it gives CASSLSSNNEQFF.

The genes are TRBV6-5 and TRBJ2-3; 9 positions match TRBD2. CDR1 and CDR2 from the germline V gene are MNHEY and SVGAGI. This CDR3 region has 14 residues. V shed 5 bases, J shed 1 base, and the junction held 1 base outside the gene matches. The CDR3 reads CASSRGGGTDTQYF. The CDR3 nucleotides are TGTGCCAGCAGTCGCGGGGGGGGCACAGATACGCAGTATTTT.

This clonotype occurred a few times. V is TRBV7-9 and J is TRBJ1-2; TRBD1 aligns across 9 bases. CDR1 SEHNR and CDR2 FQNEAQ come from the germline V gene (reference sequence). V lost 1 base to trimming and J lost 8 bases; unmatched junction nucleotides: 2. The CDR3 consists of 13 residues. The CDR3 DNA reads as TGTGCCAGCAGCTTAGACAGGGGGCCCGGCTACACCTTC. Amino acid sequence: CASSLDRGPGYTF.

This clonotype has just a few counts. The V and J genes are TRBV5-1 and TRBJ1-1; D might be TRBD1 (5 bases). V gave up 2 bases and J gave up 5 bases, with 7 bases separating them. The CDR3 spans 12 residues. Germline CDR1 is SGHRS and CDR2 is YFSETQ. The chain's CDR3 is CASSLGATEAFF. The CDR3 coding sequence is TGCGCCAGCAGCTTAGGGGCGACTGAAGCTTTCTTT.

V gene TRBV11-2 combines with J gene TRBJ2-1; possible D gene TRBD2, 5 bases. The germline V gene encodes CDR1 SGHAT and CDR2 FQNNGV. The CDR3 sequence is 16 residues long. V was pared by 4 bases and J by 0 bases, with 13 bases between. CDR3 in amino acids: CASSYDYRASYNEQFF. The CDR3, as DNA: TGTGCCAGCAGCTACGACTATAGAGCCTCCTACAATGAGCAGTTCTTC.

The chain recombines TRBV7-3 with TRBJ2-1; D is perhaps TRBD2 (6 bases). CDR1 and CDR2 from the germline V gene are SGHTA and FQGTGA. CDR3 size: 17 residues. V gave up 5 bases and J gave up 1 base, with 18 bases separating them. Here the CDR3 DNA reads TGTGCCAGCAGCCTATACGGCCGGGGAGGTTCCTACAATGAGCAGTTCTTC. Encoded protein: CASSLYGRGGSYNEQFF. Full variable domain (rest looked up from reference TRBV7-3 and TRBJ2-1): GAGVSQTPSNKVTEKGKYVELRCDPISGHTALYWYRQSLGQGPEFLIYFQGTGAADDSGLPNDRFFAVRPEGSVSTLKIQRTERGDSAVYLCASSLYGRGGSYNEQFFGPGTRLTVL.

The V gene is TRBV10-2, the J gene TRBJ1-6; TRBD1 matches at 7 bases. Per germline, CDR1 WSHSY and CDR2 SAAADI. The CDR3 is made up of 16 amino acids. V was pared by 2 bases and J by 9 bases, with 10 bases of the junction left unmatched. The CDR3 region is CASSEARGRLSSPLHF. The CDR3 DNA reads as TGCGCCAGCAGTGAGGCTAGGGGGCGTCTTAGTTCACCCCTCCACTTT.

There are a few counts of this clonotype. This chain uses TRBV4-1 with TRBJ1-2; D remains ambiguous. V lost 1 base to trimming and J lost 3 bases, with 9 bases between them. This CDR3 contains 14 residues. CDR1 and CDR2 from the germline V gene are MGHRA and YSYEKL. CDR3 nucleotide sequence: TGCGCCAGCAGCCAAGTGGCGGCTTACTATGGCTACACCTTC. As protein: CASSQVAAYYGYTF.

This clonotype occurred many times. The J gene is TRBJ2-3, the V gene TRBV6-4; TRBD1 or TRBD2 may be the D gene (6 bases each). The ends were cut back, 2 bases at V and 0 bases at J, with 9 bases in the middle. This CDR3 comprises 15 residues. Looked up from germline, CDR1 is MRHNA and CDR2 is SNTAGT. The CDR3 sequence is CASSDRGESTDTQYF. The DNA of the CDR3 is TGTGCCAGCAGTGACAGGGGGGAGAGCACAGATACGCAGTATTTT.

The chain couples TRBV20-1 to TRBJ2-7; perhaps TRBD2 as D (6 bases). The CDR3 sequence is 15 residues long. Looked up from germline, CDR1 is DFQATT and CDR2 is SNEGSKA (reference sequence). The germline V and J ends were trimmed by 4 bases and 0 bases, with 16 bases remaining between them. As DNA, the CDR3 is TGCAGTGCTACCTCCGGCGGGGTTCTCTCCTACGAGCAGTACTTC. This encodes CSATSGGVLSYEQYF.

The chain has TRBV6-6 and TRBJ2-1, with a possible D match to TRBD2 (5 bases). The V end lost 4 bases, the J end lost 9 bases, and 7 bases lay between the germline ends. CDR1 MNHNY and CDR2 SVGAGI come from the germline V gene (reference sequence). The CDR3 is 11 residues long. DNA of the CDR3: TGTGCCAGCAGTTCCCGGGGTGAGCAGTTCTTC. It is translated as CASSSRGEQFF.

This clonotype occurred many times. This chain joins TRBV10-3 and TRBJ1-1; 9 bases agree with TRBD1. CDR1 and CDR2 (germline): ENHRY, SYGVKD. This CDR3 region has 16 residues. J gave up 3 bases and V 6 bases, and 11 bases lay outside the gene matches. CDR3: CAIRGGTGGRDTEAFF. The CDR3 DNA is TGTGCCATCAGAGGAGGCACAGGGGGCAGAGACACTGAAGCTTTCTTT.

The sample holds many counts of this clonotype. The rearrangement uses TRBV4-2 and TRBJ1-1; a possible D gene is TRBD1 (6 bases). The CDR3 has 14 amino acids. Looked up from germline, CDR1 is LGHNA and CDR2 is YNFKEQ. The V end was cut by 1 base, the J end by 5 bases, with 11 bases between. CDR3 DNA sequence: TGTGCCAGCAGCCAAGGACAGGCGGGAACTGAAGCTTTCTTT. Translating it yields CASSQGQAGTEAFF.

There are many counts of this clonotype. The chain's CDR3 is CASSFAQGAYGYTF. The DNA of the CDR3 is TGTGCCAGCAGCTTCGCACAGGGGGCGTATGGCTACACCTTC. This chain links TRBV7-2 with TRBJ1-2; the match to TRBD1 covers 9 bases. This CDR3 spans 14 amino acids. In germline, CDR1 is SGHTA, CDR2 FQGNSA. With V trimmed by 3 bases and J by 5 bases, 4 bases remained unmatched. The full variable domain, in which reference TRBV7-2 and TRBJ1-2 provide the parts outside the CDR3, is GAGVSQSPSNKVTEKGKDVELRCDPISGHTALYWYRQSLGQGLEFLIYFQGNSAPDKSGLPSDRFSAERTGGSVSTLTIQRTQQEDSAVYLCASSFAQGAYGYTFGSGTRLTVV.